These 12 T cell receptor beta chains came from one sample sequenced in a study of cytomegalovirus exposure and HLA in healthy donors. The study ran its PCR with 60 Vbeta and 13 Jbeta primers. Assay used: immunoSEQ multiplex PCR; TCRdb lists only in-frame clones, some missing. The data hold over 150,000 clones, with approximately 73% observed a single time. Material for sequencing was PBMCs. Every receptor here comes from a man aged 50 or older in good health and CMV-seronegative.

The CDR3 sequence: CASSLGHSGSSTDTQYF. CDR3 in DNA: TGTGCCAGCAGCTTGGGCCATAGCGGGTCCAGCACAGATACGCAGTATTTT. The rearrangement links TRBV5-4 to TRBJ2-3; 7 nucleotides line up with TRBD2. This CDR3 contains 17 residues. J lost 0 bases, V lost 0 bases, and 7 bases had no gene match. CDR1 and CDR2 from the germline V gene are SGHNT and YYREEE (reference sequence).

The chain has TRBV5-1 and TRBJ1-1; 8 positions agree with TRBD1. The junction had 5 bases not matched to a gene; V was cut back by 2 bases and J by 5 bases. Germline V gene sequence: CDR1 SGHRS, CDR2 YFSETQ. The CDR3 has 14 amino acids. CDR3 in amino acids: CASSFGQGRTEAFF. CDR3 DNA: TGCGCCAGCAGCTTTGGACAGGGTCGGACTGAAGCTTTCTTT.

This rearrangement joins TRBV11-3 to TRBJ2-3; TRBD2 agrees at 12 bases. This CDR3 region has 16 residues. Germline V CDR1 and CDR2: SGHNT, YENEEA. The junction had 4 bases not matched to a gene; V was cut back by 1 base and J by 5 bases. This CDR3 reads CASSLGLAGAKDTQYF. The CDR3 nucleotides are TGTGCCAGCAGCTTAGGACTAGCGGGGGCGAAAGATACGCAGTATTTT.

This clone was detected only once. One end of the junction fails to match germline, which may point to a read error. The sample has other DNA sequences that encode this CDR3 too. The chain joins TRBV7-7 to TRBJ2-3; TRBD2 aligns across 8 bases. The CDR3 is made up of 15 amino acids. Looked up from germline, CDR1 is SSHAT and CDR2 is FNYEAQ (reference sequence). This chain's CDR3 is CASSLTSGSTDTQYF. CDR3 nucleotide sequence: TGTGCTAGCAGCTTAACGAGCGGGAGTACAGATACGCAGTATTTT. Using reference TRBV7-7 and TRBJ2-3 for the parts outside the CDR3, the full variable domain is GAGVSQSPRYKVTKRGQDVTLRCDPISSHATLYWYQQALGQGPEFLTYFNYEAQPDKSGLPSDRFSAERPEGSISTLTIQRTEQRDSAMYRCASSLTSGSTDTQYFGPGTRLTVL.

In this sample, this clone turned up once. The chain links TRBV6-7 to TRBJ2-1; TRBD2 matches 9 bases. TRBV6-7 is flagged as an ORF with uncertain function. This CDR3 comprises 16 residues. Germline trimming cut 2 bases from V and 2 bases from J; bases unmatched to any gene: 4. CDR3 loop: CASSYGAGGTYNEQFF. In DNA form, the CDR3 reads TGTGCCAGCAGTTACGGCGCGGGGGGGACCTACAATGAGCAGTTCTTC.

Written as DNA, the CDR3 is TGCGCCAGCAGCTTGACCGTCGCGGGTATCCAAAACATTCAGTACTTC. Protein: CASSLTVAGIQNIQYF. The chain uses TRBV5-1 and TRBJ2-4; a possible D gene is TRBD2 (5 bases). Deletions cut 1 base from V and 5 bases from J, with 16 bases between. Germline V gene lookup returns CDR1 SGHRS and CDR2 YFSETQ. This CDR3 is 16 amino acids long.

This clone was counted between two and nine times. The chain carries TRBV7-9 and TRBJ2-2; TRBD1 agrees at 7 bases. Per the germline V gene, CDR1 is SEHNR and CDR2 is FQNEAQ (reference sequence). V shed 7 bases, J shed 5 bases, and the junction held 7 bases outside the gene matches. This CDR3 is built from 14 residues. The CDR3: CASKWTGNTGELFF. The DNA of the CDR3 is TGTGCCAGCAAATGGACAGGAAATACCGGGGAGCTGTTTTTT.

This clone was seen a handful of times. The chain carries TRBV27 and TRBJ2-1, with D perhaps TRBD1 (5 bases). The V end was cut by 8 bases, the J end by 5 bases, with 13 bases between. This CDR3 comprises 13 residues. The germline gives CDR1 MNHEY, CDR2 SMNVEV (reference sequence). The CDR3 here is CASEGAPNNEQFF. Here the CDR3 DNA reads TGTGCCAGCGAAGGGGCGCCTAACAATGAGCAGTTCTTC.

V usage is TRBV5-1 and J usage is TRBJ2-1, with TRBD1 matching over 12 bases. Trimming cost V 0 bases and J 8 bases; bases outside gene matches: 3. The V gene's germline CDR1 is SGHRS and CDR2 YFSETQ. This CDR3 has 15 residues. The CDR3 loop is CASSLEGTGGYEQFF. CDR3 sequence (DNA): TGCGCCAGCAGCTTGGAAGGGACAGGGGGCTATGAGCAGTTCTTC.

This sequence joins TRBV7-8 and TRBJ2-7, with 7 nucleotides matching TRBD1. CDR1 and CDR2 from the germline V gene are SGHVS and FQNEAQ. Trimming at V came to 5 bases and at J to 1 base, leaving 5 bases not matched to a gene. This CDR3 is 14 amino acids long. The CDR3 reads CASSILTGSYEQYF. CDR3 DNA: TGTGCCAGCAGCATATTGACAGGGTCCTACGAGCAGTACTTC.

The J gene is TRBJ2-5, the V gene TRBV4-2, with 7 bases fitting TRBD1. J gave up 6 bases and V 1 base, and 8 bases lay outside the gene matches. This CDR3 spans 15 amino acids. In germline, CDR1 is LGHNA, CDR2 YNFKEQ. The CDR3 nucleotides are TGTGCCAGCAGCCAAGCAGGGGGTGGGGAACAGACCCAGTACTTC. Residues: CASSQAGGGEQTQYF.

This chain connects TRBV28 to TRBJ2-3; 7 bases line up with TRBD1. This CDR3 contains 16 residues. Germline CDR1 MDHEN, CDR2 SYDVKM. V shed 3 bases and J 2 bases; nucleotides not matched to a gene: 8. CDR3 residues: CASSFGTAVTTDTQYF. For the CDR3, the DNA is TGTGCCAGCAGTTTTGGGACAGCAGTCACCACAGATACGCAGTATTTT. The entire variable domain, with the rest obtained from reference TRBV28 and TRBJ2-3, is as follows: DVKVTQSSRYLVKRTGEKVFLECVQDMDHENMFWYRQDPGLGLRLIYFSYDVKMKEKGDIPEGYSVSREKKERFSLILESASTNQTSMYLCASSFGTAVTTDTQYFGPGTRLTVL.